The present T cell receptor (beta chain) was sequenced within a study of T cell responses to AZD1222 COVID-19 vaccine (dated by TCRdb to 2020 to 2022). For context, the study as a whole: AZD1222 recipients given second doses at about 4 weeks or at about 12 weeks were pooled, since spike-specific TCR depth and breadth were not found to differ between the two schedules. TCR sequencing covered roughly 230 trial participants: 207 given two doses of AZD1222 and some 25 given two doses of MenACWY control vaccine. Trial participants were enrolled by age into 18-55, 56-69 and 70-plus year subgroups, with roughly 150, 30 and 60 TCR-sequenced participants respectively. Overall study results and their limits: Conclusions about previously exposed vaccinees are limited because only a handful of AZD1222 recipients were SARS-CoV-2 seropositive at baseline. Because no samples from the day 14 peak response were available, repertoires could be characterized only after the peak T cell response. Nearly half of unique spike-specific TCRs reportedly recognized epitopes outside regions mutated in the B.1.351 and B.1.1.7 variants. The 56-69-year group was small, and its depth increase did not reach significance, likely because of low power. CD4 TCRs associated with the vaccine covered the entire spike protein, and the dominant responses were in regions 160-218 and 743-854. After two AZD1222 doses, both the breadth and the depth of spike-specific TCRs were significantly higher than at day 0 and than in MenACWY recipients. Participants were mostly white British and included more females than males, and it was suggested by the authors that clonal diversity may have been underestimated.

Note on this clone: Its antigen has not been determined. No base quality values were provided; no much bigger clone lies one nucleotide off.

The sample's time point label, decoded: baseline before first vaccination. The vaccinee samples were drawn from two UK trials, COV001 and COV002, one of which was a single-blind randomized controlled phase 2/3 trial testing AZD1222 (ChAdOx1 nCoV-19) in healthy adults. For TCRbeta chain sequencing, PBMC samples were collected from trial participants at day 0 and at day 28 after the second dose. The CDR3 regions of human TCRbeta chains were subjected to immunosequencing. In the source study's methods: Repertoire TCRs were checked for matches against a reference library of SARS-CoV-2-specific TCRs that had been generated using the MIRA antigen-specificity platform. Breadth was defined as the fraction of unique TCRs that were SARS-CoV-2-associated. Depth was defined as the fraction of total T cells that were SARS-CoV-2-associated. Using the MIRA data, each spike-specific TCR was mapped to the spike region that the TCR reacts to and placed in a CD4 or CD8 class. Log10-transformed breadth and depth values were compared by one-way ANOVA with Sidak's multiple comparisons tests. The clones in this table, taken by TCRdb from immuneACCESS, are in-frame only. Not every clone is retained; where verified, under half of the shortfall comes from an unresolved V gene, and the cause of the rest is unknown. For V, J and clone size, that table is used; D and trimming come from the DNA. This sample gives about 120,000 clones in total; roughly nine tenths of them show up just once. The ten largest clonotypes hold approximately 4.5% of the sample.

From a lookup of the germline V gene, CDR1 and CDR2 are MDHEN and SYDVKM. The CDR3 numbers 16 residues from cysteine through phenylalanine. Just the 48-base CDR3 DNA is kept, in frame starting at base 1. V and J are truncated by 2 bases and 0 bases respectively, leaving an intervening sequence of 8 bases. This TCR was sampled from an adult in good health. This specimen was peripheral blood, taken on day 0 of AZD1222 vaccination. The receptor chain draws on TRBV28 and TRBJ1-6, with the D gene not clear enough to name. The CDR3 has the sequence CASSLEAASYNSPLHF. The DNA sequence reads TGTGCCAGCAGTTTAGAGGCGGCCTCCTATAATTCACCCCTCCACTTT. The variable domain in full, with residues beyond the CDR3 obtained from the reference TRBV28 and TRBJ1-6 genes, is DVKVTQSSRYLVKRTGEKVFLECVQDMDHENMFWYRQDPGLGLRLIYFSYDVKMKEKGDIPEGYSVSREKKERFSLILESASTNQTSMYLCASSLEAASYNSPLHFGNGTRLTVT.